This paragraph reports one T cell receptor beta chain. The antigen is undetermined. MiXCR, run by TCRdb on the RT-PCR reads, gives a single entry per CDR3 protein. The data hold under 550,000 distinct CDR3 sequences, with approximately 7.8% observed a single time. This sample stems from a study of response to subunit inactivated influenza vaccine. Findings and limits, study-wide: Authors suggested that a seasonal influenza vaccination recruits few new T cells each time.

The ends were cut back, 4 bases at V and 3 bases at J, with 13 bases in the middle. The CDR3 runs to 14 residues. The germline CDR1 and CDR2 sequences are MDHEN and SYDVKM. This sequence joins TRBV28 and TRBJ2-7, with D perhaps matching TRBD2 (6 bases). This clonotype was sampled from a man aged 50 to 69 who received an inactivated influenza vaccine. The sequenced sample was PBMCs from blood, obtained around 25 months after vaccination. The CDR3 nucleotides read TGTGCCAGCAGTTCGCCCGGGACTGTCTACGAGCAGTACTTC. Its protein is CASSSPGTVYEQYF.